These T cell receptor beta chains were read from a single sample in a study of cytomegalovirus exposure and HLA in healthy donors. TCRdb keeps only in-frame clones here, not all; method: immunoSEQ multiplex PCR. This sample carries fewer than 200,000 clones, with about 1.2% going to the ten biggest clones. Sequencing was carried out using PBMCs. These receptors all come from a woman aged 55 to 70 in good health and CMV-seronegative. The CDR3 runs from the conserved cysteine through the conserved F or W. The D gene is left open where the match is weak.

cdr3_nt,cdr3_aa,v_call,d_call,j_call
TGTGCCAGCAGTAGGGGTAGCAATCAGCCCCAGCATTTT,CASSRGSNQPQHF,TRBV21-1,.,TRBJ1-5
TGTGCCAGCAGCACCGGGACTAGCGGCCCTGGGGTCACCGGGGAGCTGTTTTTT,CASSTGTSGPGVTGELFF,TRBV27,TRBD2,TRBJ2-2
TGTGCCAGCAGCTTGGCCGGGACAGGGGGCTACGAGCAGTACTTC,CASSLAGTGGYEQYF,TRBV7-6,TRBD1,TRBJ2-7
TGCGCCAGCAGCTGGGGGGGAGGGGTCCTACGGGAGACCCAGTACTTC,CASSWGGGVLRETQYF,TRBV5-1,TRBD2,TRBJ2-5
TGTGCCAGCAGCTCGATCTGGGGGACTAGCGGGCCCCCTAGGTACTTC,CASSSIWGTSGPPRYF,TRBV11-3,TRBD2,TRBJ2-5
TGTGCCACCCAGGCGACAGGGAGGTACGGTACGCAGTATTTT,CATQATGRYGTQYF,TRBV19,.,TRBJ2-3
TGTGCCAGCAGCTTCGTCTCTGGAAACACCATATATTTT,CASSFVSGNTIYF,TRBV7-9,.,TRBJ1-3
TGTGCCAGCAGCCCGACAGGGTTTGATGGCTACACCTTC,CASSPTGFDGYTF,TRBV7-2,TRBD1,TRBJ1-2
TGTGCCAGCAGTAAACGGACAGGGGGTACCGGGGAGCTGTTTTTT,CASSKRTGGTGELFF,TRBV27,TRBD1,TRBJ2-2
TGTGCCAGCAGCTTAAAACTAGCGGGGGCCCCCAGCTCCTACAATGAGCAGTTCTTC,CASSLKLAGAPSSYNEQFF,TRBV7-3,TRBD2,TRBJ2-1
TGTGCCAGCAGCGTTGGGACTAGCGGGACCTACCAAGAGACCCAGTACTTC,CASSVGTSGTYQETQYF,TRBV7-8,TRBD2,TRBJ2-5